Listed here are 23 T cell receptor beta chains from one sample, sequenced in a study of blood T cell repertoires in COVID-19. Libraries were prepared by immunoSEQ multiplex PCR; TCRdb keeps only in-frame clonotypes and omits some of them. The sample includes about 170,000 clones, 70% to 90% seen only once; the top ten take about a tenth. Input material: peripheral blood. The source is a woman aged 60 to 75 with COVID-19, enrolled during active disease.

This clone was observed a single time. The CDR3 coding sequence is TGTGCCAGCAGCATATGGGGGGCTAACTATGGCTACACCTTC. Translated, it gives CASSIWGANYGYTF. The chain has TRBV7-2 and TRBJ1-2, with TRBD1 as a possible D gene (5 bases). Germline CDR1 reads SGHTA; CDR2 reads FQGNSA. The V end lost 5 bases, the J end lost 0 bases, and 10 bases lay between the germline ends. The CDR3 is 14 residues long.

This chain links TRBV18 with TRBJ2-3; TRBD2 matches 13 bases. After removal of 3 bases from V and 2 bases from J, the junction contained 11 bases not matched to a gene. Germline-derived CDR1 and CDR2 are KGHSH and LQKENI. The CDR3 sequence is 19 residues long. The CDR3 region has the DNA TGTGCCAGCTCACCTTATGGACTAGCGGGAGATGTGTTCACAGATACGCAGTATTTT. Its protein is CASSPYGLAGDVFTDTQYF.

The chain joins TRBV7-6 to TRBJ2-5; 10 positions agree with TRBD1. This CDR3 spans 15 amino acids. Germline assignment: CDR1 SGHVS and CDR2 FNYEAQ. After removal of 5 bases from V and 5 bases from J, the junction contained 8 bases not matched to a gene. The CDR3 DNA is TGTGCCAGCAGCGTGGGACGGACAGGGGGGGAGACCCAGTACTTC. Its translation: CASSVGRTGGETQYF.

This clone was found many times. This sequence joins TRBV19 and TRBJ2-7; TRBD1 agrees at 7 bases. Losses at the gene ends were 5 bases for V and 4 bases for J; bases not matched to a gene: 11. The CDR3 has 15 residues. The germline gives CDR1 LNHDA, CDR2 SQIVND (reference sequence). The CDR3 region is CASSVIDRDTYEQYF. The DNA of the CDR3 is TGTGCCAGTAGTGTTATAGACAGGGACACTTACGAGCAGTACTTC.

The genes are TRBV9 and TRBJ2-1, with 8 bases fitting TRBD1. V was clipped by 3 bases and J by 7 bases; unmatched bases: 3. The length of the CDR3 is 13 residues. In germline, CDR1 is SGDLS, CDR2 YYNGEE. CDR3 in amino acids: CASSGGDRNEQFF. The CDR3 DNA reads TGTGCCAGCAGCGGAGGGGACAGGAATGAGCAGTTCTTC.

The chain uses TRBV5-1 and TRBJ2-1, with D possibly being TRBD2 (6 bases). Deletions cut 4 bases from V and 0 bases from J, with 11 bases between. The CDR3 sequence is 15 residues long. From germline, CDR1 is SGHRS and CDR2 YFSETQ. In nucleotides, the CDR3 is TGCGCCAGCAGCAGGGACTCAAGCTCCTACAATGAGCAGTTCTTC. It yields the protein CASSRDSSSYNEQFF. Complete variable domain (other parts from reference TRBV5-1 and TRBJ2-1): KAGVTQTPRYLIKTRGQQVTLSCSPISGHRSVSWYQQTPGQGLQFLFEYFSETQRNKGNFPGRFSGRQFSNSRSEMNVSTLELGDSALYLCASSRDSSSYNEQFFGPGTRLTVL.

The chain has TRBV11-2 and TRBJ1-3, with unresolved D. The germline V gene has CDR1 SGHAT and CDR2 FQNNGV. V was trimmed by 4 bases and J by 5 bases, leaving 6 bases between them. The length of the CDR3 is 12 residues. CDR3: CASSSQRNTIYF. The CDR3 coding sequence is TGTGCCAGCAGCTCACAGCGAAACACCATATATTTT.

The chain couples TRBV7-9 to TRBJ2-7; D possibly corresponds to TRBD1 (6 bases). With 5 bases removed from V and 0 bases from J, the gap between germline ends came to 8 bases. The CDR3 is 13 amino acids. Germline values: CDR1 SEHNR, CDR2 FQNEAQ (reference sequence). CDR3 sequence reads: CASSRDTSYEQYF. DNA of the CDR3: TGTGCCAGCAGCCGGGACACCTCCTACGAGCAGTACTTC. Full variable domain (remainder filled in from reference TRBV7-9 and TRBJ2-7): DTGVSQNPRHKITKRGQNVTFRCDPISEHNRLYWYRQTLGQGPEFLTYFQNEAQLEKSRLLSDRFSAERPKGSFSTLEIQRTEQGDSAMYLCASSRDTSYEQYFGPGTRLTVT.

The rearrangement uses TRBV11-3 and TRBJ2-5; weak D call: TRBD2 (5 bases). Germline CDR1 reads SGHNT; CDR2 reads YENEEA. V was clipped by 1 base and J by 5 bases, with 14 bases between them. CDR3 length: 15 residues. The CDR3 is CASSLAGMWSETQYF. For the CDR3, the DNA is TGTGCCAGCAGCTTAGCCGGGATGTGGTCGGAGACCCAGTACTTC.

The genes are TRBV9 and TRBJ1-4; the D is unclear. From germline, CDR1 is SGDLS and CDR2 YYNGEE. This CDR3 is built from 16 residues. With 3 bases removed from V and 1 base from J, the gap between germline ends came to 13 bases. The CDR3 DNA reads TGTGCCAGCAGCGCACCTAGAGAGGGAACTAATGAAAAACTGTTTTTT. Translated, it gives CASSAPREGTNEKLFF.

This CDR3 is CASSTGTANTIYF. CDR3 coding DNA: TGTGCCAGCAGCACAGGGACAGCTAACACCATATATTTT. The genes are TRBV9 and TRBJ1-3; 7 nucleotides match TRBD1. Per the germline V gene, CDR1 is SGDLS and CDR2 is YYNGEE. The CDR3 consists of 13 residues. V dropped 4 bases and J dropped 7; count of bases not matched to a gene: 5.

The CDR3 DNA is TGTGCCACCAGTGATTCTGCTCGGACAGGGGGCAACTATGGCTACACCTTC. Translating it yields CATSDSARTGGNYGYTF. The rearrangement joins TRBV24-1 to TRBJ1-2; TRBD1 matches 11 bases. The CDR3 contains 17 residues. V trimming: 2 bases; J trimming: 2 bases; junction bases outside the gene matches: 6. Germline-derived CDR1 and CDR2 are KGHDR and SFDVKD.

This clone was observed a handful of times. The genes are TRBV10-3 and TRBJ2-7; 10 nucleotides match TRBD2. Germline CDR1 ENHRY, CDR2 SYGVKD. This CDR3 is 16 amino acids long. J was trimmed by 4 bases and V by 2 bases; bases with no gene match: 8. The CDR3 reads CAISEPGSGRQYEQYF. The CDR3 DNA follows: TGTGCCATCAGTGAGCCGGGTAGCGGGAGGCAATACGAGCAGTACTTC.

The gene calls are TRBV2 and TRBJ2-7; 10 positions match TRBD1. J was trimmed by 6 bases and V by 6 bases; bases with no gene match: 5. The germline V gene encodes CDR1 SNHLY and CDR2 FYNNEI. There are 13 residues in the CDR3. The CDR3 region is CASSGTGAGEQYF. The CDR3 DNA is TGTGCCAGCAGCGGGACAGGGGCCGGCGAGCAGTACTTC.

V usage is TRBV27 and J usage is TRBJ2-7; tentative D call: TRBD2 (7 bases). Trimming shortened V by 2 bases and J by 2 bases, and 13 bases separated the two germline ends. The length of the CDR3 is 15 residues. Germline CDR1 MNHEY, CDR2 SMNVEV (reference sequence). CDR3 protein: CASSLGGANPYEQYF. In nucleotides, the CDR3 is TGTGCCAGCAGTTTAGGGGGGGCTAATCCCTACGAGCAGTACTTC.

The chain joins TRBV6-2 or TRBV6-3 to TRBJ1-1; D is unresolved. This CDR3 is built from 16 residues. Germline lookup yields CDR1 MNHEY and CDR2 SVGEGT. V was pared by 4 bases and J by 5 bases, with 20 bases between. The CDR3 sequence: CASSSSLRPGRTEAFF. The DNA for the CDR3 is TGTGCCAGCAGTTCCTCTTTGAGGCCCGGGAGGACTGAAGCTTTCTTT.

V and J are TRBV4-2 and TRBJ2-2, with 7 bases that match TRBD1. The CDR3 spans 15 residues. Germline-derived CDR1 and CDR2 are LGHNA and YNFKEQ. V lost 1 base to trimming and J lost 6 bases; unmatched junction nucleotides: 5. The CDR3 nucleotides read TGTGCCAGCAGCCAAGTCGGACAGGTTCCCGGGGAGCTGTTTTTT. Amino acid sequence: CASSQVGQVPGELFF.

The chain uses TRBV7-9 and TRBJ2-3; D is ambiguous. This CDR3 spans 13 amino acids. Germline V gene data show CDR1 as SEHNR and CDR2 as FQNEAQ (reference sequence). Trimming shortened V by 2 bases and J by 4 bases, and 7 bases separated the two germline ends. This CDR3 is CASSLSGSDTQYF. The CDR3 bases are TGTGCCAGCAGCTTATCGGGTTCAGATACGCAGTATTTT.

The chain recombines TRBV6-1 with TRBJ2-3; D gene ambiguous. The CDR3 has 13 amino acids. The germline V gene encodes CDR1 MNHNS and CDR2 SASEGT. The ends were cut back, 0 bases at V and 9 bases at J, with 10 bases in the middle. The CDR3 DNA follows: TGTGCCAGCAGTGAAGCTGCGGCTGGGACGCAGTATTTT. Amino acid sequence: CASSEAAAGTQYF.

The gene calls are TRBV12-3 or TRBV12-4 and TRBJ1-2; no reliable D call. V lost 2 bases to trimming and J lost 8 bases, with 9 bases between them. The CDR3 sequence is 12 residues long. CDR3 bases: TGTGCCAGCAGTTTACTTTCTGTGGGCTACACCTTC. Its translation: CASSLLSVGYTF.

This clone showed up just a few times. This CDR3 reads CASRTGTEAFF. The CDR3 DNA sequence: TGTGCCAGCCGTACAGGGACTGAAGCTTTCTTT. V usage is TRBV6-5 and J usage is TRBJ1-1; TRBD1 is a possible D gene (6 bases). The CDR3 consists of 11 residues. V was trimmed by 8 bases and J by 5 bases, leaving 9 bases between them. Per the germline V gene, CDR1 is MNHEY and CDR2 is SVGAGI.

This chain joins TRBV6-5 and TRBJ2-7; D ambiguous. This CDR3 is built from 13 residues. Germline V gives CDR1 MNHEY, CDR2 SVGAGI. The V end lost 4 bases, the J end lost 0 bases, and 7 bases lay between the germline ends. The CDR3 is CASSLTRSYEQYF. The CDR3 region has the DNA TGTGCCAGCAGTTTGACACGCTCCTACGAGCAGTACTTC.

This clone was observed a few times. This chain uses TRBV19 with TRBJ2-7; TRBD2 agrees at 9 bases. The CDR3 consists of 14 residues. Trimming cost V 5 bases and J 5 bases; bases outside gene matches: 7. CDR1 is LNHDA and CDR2 is SQIVND in the germline V gene (reference sequence). In DNA, the CDR3 is TGTGCCAGTAGTGATGGGAGACTAGCGGACGAGCAGTACTTC. As protein: CASSDGRLADEQYF. The entire variable domain, with the rest obtained from reference TRBV19 and TRBJ2-7, is as follows: DGGITQSPKYLFRKEGQNVTLSCEQNLNHDAMYWYRQDPGQGLRLIYYSQIVNDFQKGDIAEGYSVSREKKESFPLTVTSAQKNPTAFYLCASSDGRLADEQYFGPGTRLTVT.